These 28 T cell receptor beta chains came from one sample sequenced in a study of T cell repertoires in cytomegalovirus infection. Which antigens these TCRs recognize remains unknown. Using its own MiXCR run on the reads, TCRdb lists one record per CDR3 protein. Of 110,000 to 150,000 distinct CDR3 sequences detected, approximately 30% appear once; the ten largest clones hold 45% to 55%. Source: CD8+ T cells from cultured PBMCs, taken from culture after CMV antigen stimulation. Receptors originate from a human donor in good health (CMV status not recorded). Some clones in this sample may be carry-over from other donors' samples.

This clonotype has a handful of counts. The chain combines TRBV12-3 or TRBV12-4 with TRBJ2-1; a weak D match, TRBD1 (6 bases). CDR3 size: 13 residues. Trimming cost V 0 bases and J 6 bases, with 6 bases left between them. This CDR3 reads CASSLATGNEQFF. CDR3 DNA sequence: TGTGCCAGCAGTTTAGCGACAGGCAATGAGCAGTTCTTC.

In its sample, this clonotype was seen many times. The chain uses TRBV12-3 or TRBV12-4 and TRBJ2-7; D is possibly TRBD1 (6 bases). V was cut by 7 bases and J by 5 bases, with 18 bases left in between. This CDR3 has 14 amino acids. DNA of the CDR3: TGTGCCAGCACCCCGTCCGGGACAAACGACGAGCAGTACTTC. Protein sequence: CASTPSGTNDEQYF.

CDR3 in amino acids: CSARTEDTQYF. The CDR3 nucleotides read TGCAGTGCTAGAACGGAAGATACGCAGTATTTT. The chain recombines TRBV20-1 with TRBJ2-3; D gene ambiguous. Germline V lookup: CDR1 DFQATT, CDR2 SNEGSKA (reference sequence). V was trimmed by 2 bases and J by 5 bases, leaving 5 bases between them. There are 11 residues in the CDR3.

The chain joins TRBV29-1 to TRBJ1-1, with D perhaps matching TRBD1 (6 bases). CDR1 is SQVTM, CDR2 ANQGSEA, per germline. The CDR3 is made up of 12 amino acids. The V gene lost 7 bases and the J gene lost 0 bases, with 9 bases spanning the gap. The CDR3 DNA is TGCAGCGCCGGGGGCCTGAACACTGAAGCTTTCTTT. This codes for CSAGGLNTEAFF.

The chain employs TRBV4-2 and TRBJ2-2; D is ambiguous. CDR3 length equals 15 residues. V lost 4 bases to trimming and J lost 1 base, with 10 bases between them. Germline CDR1 and CDR2: LGHNA and YNFKEQ. For the CDR3, the DNA is TGTGCCAGCAGCCCCCCCACTGGGAACACCGGGGAGCTGTTTTTT. The encoded protein is CASSPPTGNTGELFF.

This clonotype was observed a few times. The chain has TRBV12-3 or TRBV12-4 and TRBJ2-1; D is possibly TRBD2 (5 bases). This CDR3 is 14 amino acids long. The V end was cut by 0 bases, the J end by 9 bases, with 12 bases between. CDR3 amino acids: CASSLAGVIPEQFF. CDR3 DNA sequence: TGTGCCAGCAGTTTAGCCGGGGTAATCCCTGAGCAGTTCTTC.

This clonotype has a handful of counts. This sequence joins TRBV27 and TRBJ1-5, with D possibly TRBD1 on 6 matching bases. Germline CDR1 MNHEY, CDR2 SMNVEV (reference sequence). This CDR3 region has 14 residues. V lost 8 bases, J lost 9 bases, and 20 bases lay in between. As DNA, the CDR3 is TGTGCCAGCGGGGTAGGAGGGACATTGAGGCCCCAGCATTTT. Translated: CASGVGGTLRPQHF.

The chain joins TRBV7-6 to TRBJ1-2, with 11 bases identical to TRBD1. CDR3 size: 15 residues. V lost 6 bases, J lost 7 bases, and 10 bases stayed unmatched. Germline assignment: CDR1 SGHVS and CDR2 FNYEAQ. This chain's CDR3 is CASRASGQGVVGYTF. The CDR3, as DNA: TGTGCCAGCAGGGCATCGGGACAGGGGGTTGTTGGCTACACCTTC. Looking up the rest from reference TRBV7-6 and TRBJ1-2 gives the full variable domain: GAGVSQSPRYKVTKRGQDVALRCDPISGHVSLYWYRQALGQGPEFLTYFNYEAQQDKSGLPNDRFSAERPEGSISTLTIQRTEQRDSAMYRCASRASGQGVVGYTFGSGTRLTVV.

This clonotype was detected ten times or more. This chain connects TRBV2 to TRBJ2-5; no clear D. Germline assignment: CDR1 SNHLY and CDR2 FYNNEI. CDR3 length: 12 amino acids. V gave up 5 bases and J gave up 5 bases, with 9 bases separating them. CDR3 amino acids: CASSTWKETQYF. CDR3 bases: TGTGCCAGCAGTACTTGGAAGGAGACCCAGTACTTC.

This clonotype was recorded a few times. V and J are TRBV20-1 and TRBJ1-2; maybe TRBD1 (6 bases). Per the germline V gene, CDR1 is DFQATT and CDR2 is SNEGSKA (reference sequence). V lost 0 bases and J lost 8, with 19 bases in between. The CDR3 runs to 15 residues. CDR3 amino acids: CSARDGSRGDRGYTF. CDR3 coding DNA: TGCAGTGCTAGAGATGGATCCCGGGGCGACAGGGGCTACACCTTC.

The V gene is TRBV12-3 or TRBV12-4, the J gene TRBJ2-1; D is ambiguous. This CDR3 is built from 13 residues. The V end lost 3 bases, the J end lost 3 bases, and 6 bases lay between the germline ends. CDR3 protein: CASSFTNYNEQFF. CDR3 DNA sequence: TGTGCCAGCAGTTTTACAAACTACAATGAGCAGTTCTTC.

The V gene is TRBV2, the J gene TRBJ1-4; no definite D call. The CDR3 loop spans 12 amino acids. Germline CDR1 is SNHLY and CDR2 is FYNNEI. Trimming shortened V by 1 base and J by 12 bases, and 9 bases separated the two germline ends. CDR3 nucleotides: TGTGCCAGCAGTGAAGAGCACGGAGAACTGTTTTTT. Protein: CASSEEHGELFF.

V gene TRBV4-1 combines with J gene TRBJ1-2; tentative D call: TRBD1 (5 bases). The CDR3 sequence is 14 residues long. V lost 4 bases and J 6 bases, leaving 15 bases between the germline ends. Germline lookup yields CDR1 MGHRA and CDR2 YSYEKL. The CDR3 protein is CASSLANEGNGYTF. In DNA, the CDR3 is TGCGCCAGCAGCCTTGCCAACGAGGGGAATGGCTACACCTTC.

The table lists this clonotype with a few counts. The chain links TRBV5-1 to TRBJ2-7; no clear D. CDR1 is SGHRS, CDR2 YFSETQ, per germline. Trimming took off 2 bases at V and 0 bases at J, with 9 bases between the two ends. The CDR3 has 14 residues. The CDR3 here is CASSFGQVSYEQYF. Written as DNA, the CDR3 is TGCGCCAGCAGCTTTGGGCAGGTCTCCTACGAGCAGTACTTC.

This sequence joins TRBV4-1 and TRBJ1-1; D remains unclear. The CDR3 totals 14 residues. V was shortened by 1 base and J by 1 base, with 7 bases between the two germline ends. Germline V CDR1 and CDR2: MGHRA, YSYEKL. CDR3 protein: CASSQARGNTEAFF. In DNA, the CDR3 is TGCGCCAGCAGCCAAGCACGGGGGAACACTGAAGCTTTCTTT.

This clonotype was picked up many times. This chain joins TRBV9 and TRBJ2-3; 8 bases map to TRBD2. The CDR3 sequence is 16 residues long. Germline assignment: CDR1 SGDLS and CDR2 YYNGEE. With 0 bases clipped from V and 3 bases from J, the junction kept 6 bases outside the gene matches. CDR3 loop: CASSVAHGGATDTQYF. The CDR3 DNA reads as TGTGCCAGCAGCGTAGCTCACGGGGGGGCTACAGATACGCAGTATTTT.

This chain links TRBV15 with TRBJ1-1; D is undetermined. Between the trimmed V and J ends, which lost 1 base and 0 bases, there was a span of 12 bases. The CDR3 consists of 16 residues. CDR1 and CDR2 (germline): LNHNV, YYDKDF (reference sequence). CDR3 sequence reads: CATSRAAVSMNTEAFF. CDR3 coding DNA: TGTGCCACCAGCAGAGCCGCCGTTTCTATGAACACTGAAGCTTTCTTT.

The genes are TRBV27 and TRBJ1-2, with no clear D. In germline, CDR1 is MNHEY, CDR2 SMNVEV (reference sequence). This CDR3 has 13 residues. Trimming took off 3 bases at V and 6 bases at J, with 11 bases between the two ends. CDR3 in amino acids: CASSFGSQNGYTF. The DNA of the CDR3 is TGTGCCAGCAGTTTTGGGTCTCAGAATGGCTACACCTTC.

V and J are TRBV7-9 and TRBJ1-2, with D unresolved. The V gene's germline CDR1 is SEHNR and CDR2 FQNEAQ (reference sequence). V gave up 1 base and J gave up 4 bases, with 4 bases separating them. The CDR3 is 12 residues long. The CDR3 sequence is CASSLVVYGYTF. Written as DNA, the CDR3 is TGTGCCAGCAGCTTAGTAGTCTATGGCTACACCTTC.

The chain combines TRBV7-6 with TRBJ2-7, with 10 bases lining up with TRBD2. The CDR3 is 16 residues long. Trimming took 5 bases from V and 3 from J; bases not matched to a gene: 10. CDR1 and CDR2 (germline): SGHVS, FNYEAQ. CDR3: CASSLPKSGGGYEQYF. The CDR3 DNA reads TGTGCCAGCAGCCTACCGAAGAGCGGGGGGGGCTACGAGCAGTACTTC.

The genes are TRBV4-2 and TRBJ1-1; a weak D match, TRBD1 (5 bases). Germline CDR1 LGHNA, CDR2 YNFKEQ. There are 14 residues in the CDR3. V was trimmed by 4 bases and J by 8 bases, leaving 17 bases between them. The DNA of the CDR3 is TGTGCCAGCAGCCGCGGGACCTTAAACAAGGAAGCTTTCTTT. Amino acids: CASSRGTLNKEAFF.

The chain uses TRBV5-6 and TRBJ2-3; D is perhaps TRBD2 (6 bases). This CDR3 spans 16 amino acids. Looked up from germline, CDR1 is SGHDT and CDR2 is YYEEEE. The V gene lost 1 base and the J gene lost 2 bases, with 14 bases spanning the gap. The CDR3 here is CASSLSPRTITDTQYF. The CDR3 nucleotides read TGTGCCAGCAGCTTGAGCCCGCGGACTATCACAGATACGCAGTATTTT.

This clonotype was seen ten or more times. The CDR3 sequence: CASSRIHGYTF. DNA of the CDR3: TGTGCCAGCAGTAGGATCCATGGCTACACCTTC. The chain is built from TRBV25-1 and TRBJ1-2; no firm D call. CDR3 length: 11 residues. The germline V gene encodes CDR1 MGHDK and CDR2 SYGVNS. V was shortened by 5 bases and J by 6 bases, with 7 bases between the two germline ends.

This clonotype qualifies as medium-sized. The chain recombines TRBV12-3 or TRBV12-4 with TRBJ2-7, with TRBD2 identical over 7 bases. The junction had 11 bases not matched to a gene; V was cut back by 3 bases and J by 6 bases. The CDR3 consists of 15 residues. The CDR3, as DNA: TGTGCCAGCAGTTTCGGCGGGGGAGGGGAGGGCGAGCAGTACTTC. This gives the protein CASSFGGGGEGEQYF.

This clonotype was observed a few times. This sequence joins TRBV7-2 and TRBJ2-3, with TRBD2 matching 7 bases. The V gene's germline CDR1 is SGHTA and CDR2 FQGNSA. This CDR3 has 17 residues. V lost 4 bases and J lost 1; bases outside the gene matches: 11. CDR3 in DNA: TGTGCCAGCAGCTCCCGCGGCGGGCTAGCGGGCACAGATACGCAGTATTTT. Encoded protein: CASSSRGGLAGTDTQYF.

This chain connects TRBV7-4 to TRBJ2-7; TRBD1 is a possible D gene (6 bases). In germline, CDR1 is SGHVT, CDR2 SQSDAQ. Trimming cost V 4 bases and J 5 bases, with 15 bases left between them. The CDR3 covers 14 residues. CDR3 bases: TGTGCCAGCAGCTCTCCGGGACCAGGGGACGAGCAGTACTTC. It yields the protein CASSSPGPGDEQYF.

This clonotype was seen at least ten times. The genes are TRBV20-1 and TRBJ2-1; D possibly corresponds to TRBD2 (7 bases). V was pared by 0 bases and J by 7 bases, with 28 bases between. Germline loops: CDR1 DFQATT, CDR2 SNEGSKA (reference sequence). This CDR3 is 19 amino acids long. This CDR3 reads CSARDPNTPGWGGPNEQFF. CDR3 sequence (DNA): TGCAGTGCTAGAGATCCGAACACCCCCGGGTGGGGGGGCCCGAATGAGCAGTTCTTC.

Concerning this clonotype itself: A read error may produce the germline difference seen at one junction end. The J gene is TRBJ1-2, the V gene TRBV7-2; 10 bases align to TRBD1. The CDR3 runs 16 residues. Germline CDR1 and CDR2: SGHTA and FQGNSA. The CDR3 is CASILFGQGDRDGYTF. The CDR3 DNA is TGTGCCAGCATCTTATTCGGACAGGGGGATCGGGATGGCTACACCTTC.